The source of this T cell receptor beta chain is a study of T-cell reconstitution after alpha-beta-depleted transplantation in children. The V and J ends lost 5 bases and 2 bases respectively, with 9 bases between them. Per germline, CDR1 MNHEY and CDR2 SMNVEV (reference sequence). The CDR3 is 13 amino acids. This clonotype was detected ten times or more. The TCRbeta library incorporated unique molecular identifiers. One entry per CDR3 protein, called by TCRdb with MiXCR from the PCR reads. This table has roughly 24,000 distinct CDR3 sequences, approximately 10% appearing once. The V gene is TRBV27, the J gene TRBJ1-2; D may be TRBD1 (5 bases). The source of this sequence is a human donor who donated a stem cell graft to a child with chronic granulomatous disease. The sample consisted of PBMCs from the stem cell graft donor, taken from the stem cell graft. The CDR3 nucleotides read TGTGCCAGCAGTCTAGGGGCCAACTATGGCTACACCTTC. This translates into CASSLGANYGYTF.